The clone carrying this T cell receptor (beta chain) was seen just once. This record comes from a study of OX40 agonist ivuxolimab in advanced cancers. The overall study: A history of anti-PD-1, anti-PD-L1 or anti-CTLA-4 therapy was acceptable, and over 35% had some. Patients achieving partial responses numbered three: one hepatocellular carcinoma case and two cutaneous melanoma cases.

J lost 1 base, V lost 8 bases, and 8 bases had no gene match. CDR3 length equals 14 residues. Germline CDR1 SGHTA, CDR2 FQGNSA. The protocol was immunoSEQ multiplex PCR, while the TCRdb copy is restricted to in-frame clones and leaves out a portion. The sample shows 55,000 to 75,000 clones, more than 85% of them seen only once. The sequenced sample was CD4+ or CD8+ T cells sorted from blood, obtained in a trial of the OX40 agonist ivuxolimab. The clonotype originates from an adult with an advanced solid tumor such as melanoma, head and neck, liver or kidney cancer. This chain joins TRBV7-2 and TRBJ2-7; TRBD2 matches 7 bases. In DNA, the CDR3 is TGTGCCAGCGGGGGAGCGGGAAGTTCCTACGAGCAGTACTTC. Translating gives CASGGAGSSYEQYF.